Each of the 14 T cell receptor beta chains below was sequenced from the same sample in a study of regulatory T cells in long-lasting Graves disease (dated by TCRdb to about 2021). The time point label, read with the paper, signifies: newly diagnosed GD, antithyroid drugs for less than 3 months. RNA was extracted from PBMCs in TRIzol for both TCR sequencing and RNA sequencing. Library preparation employed multiplex PCR. Sequencing instrument: Illumina HiSeq 4000. TCR beta libraries were built with iRepertoire HTBI primers and Arm-PCR amplification of CDR3 regions. The public reads were run again by TCRdb, first through fastp at Q25 and then through MiXCR, and only productive beta chains were kept. One record per CDR3 amino acid sequence lists the most common genes and DNA. A total of some 600,000 distinct CDR3 sequences appear in this sample, roughly 15% of them only once. The ten largest clones capture approximately 12% of the sample.

These data were also reused for a study on T cells in Graves' hyperthyroidism and ophthalmopathy.

The sequenced sample was peripheral blood mononuclear cells (PBMCs), obtained at new diagnosis, from a patient treated with antithyroid drugs. These TCRs come from a man younger than 35 with Graves disease. Donor details come from another sample of the same person, matched by shared clones.

This clonotype was counted many times. This chain links TRBV5-1 with TRBJ2-3, with D perhaps matching TRBD2 (7 bases). CDR3 length: 15 residues. From germline, CDR1 is SGHRS and CDR2 YFSETQ. Trimming took off 0 bases at V and 4 bases at J, with 12 bases between the two ends. This chain's CDR3 is CASSLEAGASDTQYF. CDR3 nucleotides: TGCGCCAGCAGCTTGGAGGCGGGGGCCTCAGATACGCAGTATTTT.

The V gene is TRBV28, the J gene TRBJ1-2, with TRBD1 as a possible D gene (5 bases). CDR1 is MDHEN and CDR2 is SYDVKM in the germline V gene. Between the trimmed V and J ends, which lost 6 bases and 7 bases, there was a span of 12 bases. CDR3 length equals 12 residues. The CDR3 DNA follows: TGTGCCAGCAGCCCTTTTGGGGGTGGCTACACCTTC. Translation gives CASSPFGGGYTF.

This chain links TRBV15 with TRBJ1-2; D not resolved. The CDR3 spans 15 residues. V lost 5 bases, J lost 4 bases, and 17 bases lay in between. CDR1 is LNHNV, CDR2 YYDKDF, per germline (reference sequence). The DNA for the CDR3 is TGTGCCACCAGCCTTGAGCAGAGTTTCCGCTATGGCTACACCTTC. It codes for CATSLEQSFRYGYTF. The entire variable domain, with the rest obtained from reference TRBV15 and TRBJ1-2, is as follows: DAMVIQNPRYQVTQFGKPVTLSCSQTLNHNVMYWYQQKSSQAPKLLFHYYDKDFNNEADTPDNFQSRRPNTSFCFLDIRSPGLGDTAMYLCATSLEQSFRYGYTFGSGTRLTVV.

There are many counts of this clonotype. This rearrangement joins TRBV7-8 to TRBJ2-7, with D perhaps TRBD2 (6 bases). V lost 1 base, J lost 0 bases, and 10 bases lay in between. This CDR3 is 15 amino acids long. Per the germline V gene, CDR1 is SGHVS and CDR2 is FQNEAQ. The DNA of the CDR3 is TGTGCCAGCAGCTTAGGCGGGACCAGCTCCTACGAGCAGTACTTC. Amino acid sequence: CASSLGGTSSYEQYF.

This clonotype was seen many times. The V call is TRBV5-1, the J call TRBJ2-5; 15 nucleotides line up with TRBD2. CDR3 length equals 16 residues. The junction had 7 bases not matched to a gene; V was cut back by 6 bases and J by 4 bases. Germline assignment: CDR1 SGHRS and CDR2 YFSETQ. The CDR3 sequence is CASTGTSGRTGETQYF. For the CDR3, the DNA is TGCGCCAGCACCGGGACTAGCGGGAGGACCGGAGAGACCCAGTACTTC.

The chain links TRBV6-1 to TRBJ2-1; TRBD1 matches at 8 bases. From germline, CDR1 is MNHNS and CDR2 SASEGT. After removal of 8 bases from V and 5 bases from J, the junction contained 8 bases not matched to a gene. This CDR3 spans 14 amino acids. CDR3 sequence: CASANGQGHNEQFF. DNA of the CDR3: TGTGCCAGCGCCAATGGACAGGGTCACAATGAGCAGTTCTTC.

The chain has TRBV27 and TRBJ2-7, with unresolved D. Trimming took 6 bases from V and 4 from J, leaving 13 bases between them. Germline CDR1 reads MNHEY; CDR2 reads SMNVEV (reference sequence). There are 13 residues in the CDR3. CDR3 in DNA: TGTGCCAGCAGCAAGCCTGGTGGGTACGAGCAGTACTTC. Translating gives CASSKPGGYEQYF.

V and J are TRBV2 and TRBJ2-1; 7 bases are shared with TRBD2. This CDR3 comprises 14 residues. Per germline, CDR1 SNHLY and CDR2 FYNNEI. The J segment lost 3 bases and the V segment lost 6 bases, leaving 5 bases of the junction unmatched. The CDR3 DNA follows: TGTGCCAGCAGGAGGGAGGGTGACTACAATGAGCAGTTCTTC. It codes for CASRREGDYNEQFF.

The V gene is TRBV18, the J gene TRBJ2-1; D unresolved. The CDR3 contains 15 residues. Germline V gene data show CDR1 as KGHSH and CDR2 as LQKENI. Trimming left V 0 bases short and J 7 bases short, with 13 bases between. CDR3 region: CASSPPKRVWNEQFF. CDR3 nucleotides: TGTGCCAGCTCACCACCGAAGAGAGTCTGGAATGAGCAGTTCTTC.

This clonotype showed up many times. This chain joins TRBV5-5 and TRBJ2-3, with 8 bases that match TRBD2. CDR3 length: 16 amino acids. V gave up 0 bases and J gave up 0 bases; unmatched junction bases: 3. The germline V gene has CDR1 SGHKS and CDR2 YYEKEE (reference sequence). CDR3 coding DNA: TGTGCCAGCAGCTTGGATTTAGCGGGAAGCACAGATACGCAGTATTTT. Encoded protein: CASSLDLAGSTDTQYF.

There are many counts of this clonotype. This chain connects TRBV9 to TRBJ2-1, with 9 nucleotides matching TRBD2. This CDR3 is built from 12 residues. Per the germline V gene, CDR1 is SGDLS and CDR2 is YYNGEE. V lost 3 bases and J lost 10; bases outside the gene matches: 2. CDR3 residues: CASSGSGREQFF. The CDR3 DNA reads TGTGCCAGCAGCGGAAGCGGGAGGGAGCAGTTCTTC.

This clonotype was observed a few times. The chain combines TRBV6-2 or TRBV6-3 with TRBJ1-2; no definite D call. V shed 7 bases and J shed 5 bases, with 17 bases lying between them. This CDR3 spans 14 amino acids. Germline CDR1 and CDR2: MNHEY and SVGEGT. CDR3 DNA sequence: TGTGCCAGCACCAGGAGTGGTCTGAGTTATGGCTACACCTTC. It specifies CASTRSGLSYGYTF.

The table lists this clonotype with many counts. The chain has TRBV12-3 or TRBV12-4 and TRBJ2-7, with 8 bases lining up with TRBD1. The junction had 11 bases not matched to a gene; V was cut back by 6 bases and J by 1 base. The length of the CDR3 is 16 residues. The CDR3 spells CASSDPTGTGSYEQYF. The CDR3 nucleotides read TGTGCCAGCAGCGACCCTACCGGGACAGGATCCTACGAGCAGTACTTC.

The J gene is TRBJ1-2, the V gene TRBV5-1, with D tentatively TRBD1 (5 bases). The CDR3 has 16 residues. The V end lost 4 bases, the J end lost 3 bases, and 19 bases lay between the germline ends. The V gene's germline CDR1 is SGHRS and CDR2 YFSETQ. For the CDR3, the DNA is TGCGCCAGCAGCCCGCGGGACTCCCGGCGGGACTATGGCTACACCTTC. This translates into CASSPRDSRRDYGYTF.